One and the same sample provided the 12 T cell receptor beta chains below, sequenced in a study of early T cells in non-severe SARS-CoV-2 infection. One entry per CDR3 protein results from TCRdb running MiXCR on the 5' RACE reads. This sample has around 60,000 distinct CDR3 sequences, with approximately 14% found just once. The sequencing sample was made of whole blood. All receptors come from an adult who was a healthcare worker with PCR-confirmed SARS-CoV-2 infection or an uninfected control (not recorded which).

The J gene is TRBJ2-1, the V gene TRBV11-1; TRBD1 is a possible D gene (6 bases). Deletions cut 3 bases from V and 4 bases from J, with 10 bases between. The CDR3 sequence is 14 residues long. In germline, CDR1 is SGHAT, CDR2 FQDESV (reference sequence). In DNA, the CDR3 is TGTGCCAGCAGCTTCGGACAGATTTACAATGAGCAGTTCTTC. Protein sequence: CASSFGQIYNEQFF.

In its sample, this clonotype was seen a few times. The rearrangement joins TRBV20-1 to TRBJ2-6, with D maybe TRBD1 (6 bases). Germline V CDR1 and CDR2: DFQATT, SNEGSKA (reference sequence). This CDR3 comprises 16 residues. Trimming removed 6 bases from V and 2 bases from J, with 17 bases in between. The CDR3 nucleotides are TGCAGTGCAACCCTCACAGGGACGGCTGGGGCCAACGTCCTGACTTTC. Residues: CSATLTGTAGANVLTF.

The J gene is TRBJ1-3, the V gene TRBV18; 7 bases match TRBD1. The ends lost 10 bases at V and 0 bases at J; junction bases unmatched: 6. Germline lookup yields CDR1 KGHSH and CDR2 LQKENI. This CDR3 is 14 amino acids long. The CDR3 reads CATGTVRSGNTIYF. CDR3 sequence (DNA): TGTGCCACCGGGACAGTCCGCTCTGGAAACACCATATATTTT.

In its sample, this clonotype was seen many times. CDR3 in DNA: TGCGCCAGCAGCTTGTACGACAGGGGAGACGAGCAGTACTTC. It specifies CASSLYDRGDEQYF. This chain joins TRBV5-1 and TRBJ2-7; the match to TRBD1 covers 8 bases. CDR1 SGHRS and CDR2 YFSETQ come from the germline V gene. This CDR3 region has 14 residues. With 1 base clipped from V and 5 bases from J, the junction kept 5 bases outside the gene matches.

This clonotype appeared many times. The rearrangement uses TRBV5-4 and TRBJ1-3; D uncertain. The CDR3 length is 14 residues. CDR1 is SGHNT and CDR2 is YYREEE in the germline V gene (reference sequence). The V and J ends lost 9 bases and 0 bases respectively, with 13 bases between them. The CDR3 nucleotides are TGTGCCATGCGCAGGATCAACTCTGGAAACACCATATATTTT. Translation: CAMRRINSGNTIYF.

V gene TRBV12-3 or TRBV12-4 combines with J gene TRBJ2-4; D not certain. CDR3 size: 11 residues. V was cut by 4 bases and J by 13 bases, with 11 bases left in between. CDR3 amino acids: CASSYGLQQYF. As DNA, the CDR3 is TGTGCCAGCAGTTATGGGTTACAACAGTACTTC.

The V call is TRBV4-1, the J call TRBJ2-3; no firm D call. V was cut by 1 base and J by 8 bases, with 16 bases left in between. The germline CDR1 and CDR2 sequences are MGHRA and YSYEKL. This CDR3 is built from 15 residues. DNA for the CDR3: TGCGCCAGCAGCCAAGGACCCACTGGTATCGGTACGCAGTATTTT. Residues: CASSQGPTGIGTQYF.

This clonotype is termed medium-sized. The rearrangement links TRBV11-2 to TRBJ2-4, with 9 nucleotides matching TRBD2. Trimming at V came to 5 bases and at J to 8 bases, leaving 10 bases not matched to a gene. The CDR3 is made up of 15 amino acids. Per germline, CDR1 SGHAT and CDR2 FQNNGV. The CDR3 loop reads CASSPDAGGSDIQYF. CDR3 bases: TGTGCCAGCAGCCCCGACGCGGGGGGGTCGGACATTCAGTACTTC.

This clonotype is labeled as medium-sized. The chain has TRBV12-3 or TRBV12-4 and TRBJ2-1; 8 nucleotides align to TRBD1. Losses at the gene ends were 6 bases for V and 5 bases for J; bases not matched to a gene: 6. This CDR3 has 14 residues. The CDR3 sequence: CASSRGQGHNEQFF. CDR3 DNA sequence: TGTGCCAGCAGCAGGGGGCAAGGACACAATGAGCAGTTCTTC.

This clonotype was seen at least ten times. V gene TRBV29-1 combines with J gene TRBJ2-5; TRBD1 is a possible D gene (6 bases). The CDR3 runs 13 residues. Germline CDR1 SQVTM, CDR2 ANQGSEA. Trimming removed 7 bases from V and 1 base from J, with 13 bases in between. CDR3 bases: TGCAGCGAGACAGGCCTCCTCCAAGAGACCCAGTACTTC. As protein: CSETGLLQETQYF.

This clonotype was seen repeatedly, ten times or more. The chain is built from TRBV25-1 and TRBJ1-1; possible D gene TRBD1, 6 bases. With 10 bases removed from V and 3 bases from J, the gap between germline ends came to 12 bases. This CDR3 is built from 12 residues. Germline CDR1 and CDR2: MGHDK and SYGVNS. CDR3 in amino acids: CATWGGHTEAFF. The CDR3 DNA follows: TGTGCCACCTGGGGGGGCCACACTGAAGCTTTCTTT.

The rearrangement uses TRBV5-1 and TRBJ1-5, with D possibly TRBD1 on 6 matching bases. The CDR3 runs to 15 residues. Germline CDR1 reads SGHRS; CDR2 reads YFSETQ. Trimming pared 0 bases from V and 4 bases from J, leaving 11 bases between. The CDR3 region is CASSLDGGANQPQHF. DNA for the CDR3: TGCGCCAGCAGCTTGGATGGGGGCGCGAATCAGCCCCAGCATTTT.